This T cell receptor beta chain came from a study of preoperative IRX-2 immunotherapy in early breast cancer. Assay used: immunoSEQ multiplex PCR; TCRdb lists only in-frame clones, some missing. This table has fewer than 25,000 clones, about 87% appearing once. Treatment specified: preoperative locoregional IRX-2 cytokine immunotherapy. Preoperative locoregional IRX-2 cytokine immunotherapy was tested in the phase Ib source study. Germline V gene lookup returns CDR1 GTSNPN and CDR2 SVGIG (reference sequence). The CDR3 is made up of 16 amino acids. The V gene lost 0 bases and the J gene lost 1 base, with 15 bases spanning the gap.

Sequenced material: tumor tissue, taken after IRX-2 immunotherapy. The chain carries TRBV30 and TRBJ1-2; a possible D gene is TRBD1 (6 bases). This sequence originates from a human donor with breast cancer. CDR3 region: CAWSVGGGGFNYGYTF. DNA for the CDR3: TGTGCCTGGAGTGTCGGCGGAGGGGGGTTTAACTATGGCTACACCTTC.